The 23 T cell receptor beta chains below come from one sample, sequenced in a study of T-cell memory formation after mild COVID-19. TCRdb itself ran the 5' RACE reads through MiXCR, one entry per CDR3 protein. The sample contains some 330,000 distinct CDR3 sequences, roughly 20% of which appear only once. The sample taken for sequencing was PBMCs or a T cell subset sorted from them (not recorded which). All receptors come from an adult woman who had mild COVID-19 (a few samples of this study predate the infection). Cell type and time point are not known.

This chain connects TRBV5-1 to TRBJ2-1, with 13 bases aligning to TRBD2. From germline, CDR1 is SGHRS and CDR2 YFSETQ. V lost 4 bases to trimming and J lost 2 bases; unmatched junction nucleotides: 3. The CDR3 runs 16 residues. The CDR3 reads CASSVTSGGTYNEQFF. CDR3 nucleotide sequence: TGCGCCAGCAGCGTGACTAGCGGGGGGACCTACAATGAGCAGTTCTTC.

V usage is TRBV5-1 and J usage is TRBJ2-7, with 7 bases fitting TRBD1. This CDR3 comprises 16 residues. The germline CDR1 and CDR2 sequences are SGHRS and YFSETQ. The trim removed 0 bases at V and 3 bases at J, leaving 9 bases unmatched. The CDR3 reads CASSLGNLPGGYEQYF. In nucleotides, the CDR3 is TGCGCCAGCAGCTTGGGGAACTTACCAGGGGGCTACGAGCAGTACTTC. Filled out from reference TRBV5-1 and TRBJ2-7, the complete variable domain reads KAGVTQTPRYLIKTRGQQVTLSCSPISGHRSVSWYQQTPGQGLQFLFEYFSETQRNKGNFPGRFSGRQFSNSRSEMNVSTLELGDSALYLCASSLGNLPGGYEQYFGPGTRLTVT.

This chain joins TRBV6-2 or TRBV6-3 and TRBJ1-5; 11 bases map to TRBD1. V lost 3 bases to trimming and J lost 0 bases; unmatched junction nucleotides: 4. The V gene's germline CDR1 is MNHEY and CDR2 SVGEGT. The CDR3 is 17 amino acids. The CDR3 DNA is TGTGCCAGCAGTTATGGGACAGGGGGAAATAGCAATCAGCCCCAGCATTTT. Translated: CASSYGTGGNSNQPQHF.

This CDR3 reads CASSLATGSEAFF. In DNA form, the CDR3 reads TGTGCCAGCAGCTTAGCTACAGGGAGTGAAGCTTTCTTT. V and J are TRBV11-2 and TRBJ1-1; a possible D gene is TRBD1 (6 bases). The V end was cut by 1 base, the J end by 7 bases, with 10 bases between. The CDR3 totals 13 residues. The V gene's germline CDR1 is SGHAT and CDR2 FQNNGV.

This clonotype was seen a handful of times. The gene calls are TRBV7-9 and TRBJ2-1, with 11 bases that match TRBD2. The CDR3 sequence is 15 residues long. Trimming removed 3 bases from V and 5 bases from J; junction bases left unmatched: 3. CDR1 SEHNR and CDR2 FQNEAQ come from the germline V gene (reference sequence). This CDR3 is CASSFGTSGHNEQFF. The CDR3 DNA sequence: TGTGCCAGCAGCTTCGGGACTAGCGGTCACAATGAGCAGTTCTTC.

The CDR3 loop is CSVEERRGGFGELFF. The CDR3 nucleotides are TGCAGCGTTGAAGAAAGGCGTGGGGGTTTCGGGGAGCTGTTTTTT. The chain couples TRBV29-1 to TRBJ2-2; D might be TRBD1 or TRBD2, each matching 5 bases. Between the trimmed V and J ends, which lost 0 bases and 7 bases, there was a span of 15 bases. The CDR3 consists of 15 residues. From germline, CDR1 is SQVTM and CDR2 ANQGSEA.

This clonotype was seen a few times. CDR3 DNA: TGTGCCAGCAGCTTTTCAGGGTCCGGTTCACCCCTCCACTTT. Translation: CASSFSGSGSPLHF. The chain carries TRBV7-3 and TRBJ1-6; D is perhaps TRBD1 (5 bases). V lost 3 bases and J lost 9, with 12 bases in between. The CDR3 runs 14 residues. The germline CDR1 and CDR2 sequences are SGHTA and FQGTGA.

The chain combines TRBV11-3 with TRBJ2-7; 8 nucleotides line up with TRBD2. V shed 2 bases, J shed 4 bases, and the junction held 4 bases outside the gene matches. This CDR3 comprises 14 residues. Germline V gives CDR1 SGHNT, CDR2 YENEEA. CDR3 coding DNA: TGTGCCAGCAGCTTATTAGCGGGAAAGTACGAGCAGTACTTC. It codes for CASSLLAGKYEQYF.

The chain couples TRBV24-1 to TRBJ2-4; 9 bases agree with TRBD1. Germline loops: CDR1 KGHDR, CDR2 SFDVKD. V lost 4 bases to trimming and J lost 4 bases; unmatched junction nucleotides: 7. CDR3 length equals 16 residues. The CDR3 sequence: CATSDPAGTGKNIQYF. The DNA for the CDR3 is TGTGCCACCAGTGACCCGGCCGGGACAGGGAAAAACATTCAGTACTTC.

The V and J genes are TRBV29-1 and TRBJ2-7; the match to TRBD2 covers 9 bases. From germline, CDR1 is SQVTM and CDR2 ANQGSEA. Unmatched junction bases numbered 8, after V lost 7 bases and J lost 1 base. This CDR3 contains 14 residues. The DNA of the CDR3 is TGCAGCGCTGAGGTAGCGGGAGAATCCTACGAGCAGTACTTC. Translated: CSAEVAGESYEQYF.

The chain employs TRBV3-1 and TRBJ2-2; D is unresolved. The CDR3 contains 15 residues. Germline lookup yields CDR1 LGHDT and CDR2 YNNKEL (reference sequence). V lost 3 bases and J lost 0, with 8 bases in between. CDR3 in DNA: TGTGCCAGCAGCCATGGACCTACGAACACCGGGGAGCTGTTTTTT. It translates to CASSHGPTNTGELFF. The entire variable domain, with the rest obtained from reference TRBV3-1 and TRBJ2-2, is as follows: DTAVSQTPKYLVTQMGNDKSIKCEQNLGHDTMYWYKQDSKKFLKIMFSYNNKELIINETVPNRFSPKSPDKAHLNLHINSLELGDSAVYFCASSHGPTNTGELFFGEGSRLTVL.

The chain combines TRBV5-1 with TRBJ1-2; TRBD1 might be the D (5 bases). CDR1 SGHRS and CDR2 YFSETQ come from the germline V gene. V gave up 0 bases and J gave up 4 bases, with 19 bases separating them. CDR3 length: 17 amino acids. CDR3 sequence reads: CASSLAQMMGGFYGYTF. In DNA form, the CDR3 reads TGCGCCAGCAGCTTGGCCCAGATGATGGGGGGGTTCTATGGCTACACCTTC.

The rearrangement links TRBV7-9 to TRBJ2-5, with D perhaps assigned TRBD1 or TRBD2 (5 bases each). CDR3 length: 15 amino acids. V was trimmed by 5 bases and J by 0 bases, leaving 13 bases between them. Germline V gives CDR1 SEHNR, CDR2 FQNEAQ (reference sequence). The CDR3: CASSPGTWDQETQYF. The CDR3 DNA sequence: TGTGCCAGCAGCCCGGGGACCTGGGACCAAGAGACCCAGTACTTC.

This clonotype was counted a few times. The chain links TRBV9 to TRBJ1-1; D is unclear. This CDR3 contains 13 residues. Germline V gives CDR1 SGDLS, CDR2 YYNGEE. V gave up 3 bases and J gave up 4 bases, with 10 bases separating them. The CDR3 DNA reads as TGTGCCAGCAGCGCGCATTGGGGCACTGAAGCTTTCTTT. This gives the protein CASSAHWGTEAFF.

The chain uses TRBV7-9 and TRBJ2-3; 8 bases line up with TRBD2. CDR1 is SEHNR and CDR2 is FQNEAQ in the germline V gene (reference sequence). V dropped 4 bases and J dropped 2; count of bases not matched to a gene: 5. CDR3 size: 15 residues. CDR3 DNA sequence: TGTGCCAGCAGCTCCTTAGCGGGAACCACAGATACGCAGTATTTT. Protein sequence: CASSSLAGTTDTQYF.

The J gene is TRBJ2-5, the V gene TRBV27; TRBD2 agrees at 8 bases. CDR1 MNHEY and CDR2 SMNVEV come from the germline V gene (reference sequence). The trim removed 4 bases at V and 2 bases at J, leaving 9 bases unmatched. The CDR3 is made up of 16 amino acids. The CDR3 loop is CASSSQVTSGQETQYF. The DNA for the CDR3 is TGTGCCAGCAGTTCCCAAGTTACTAGCGGACAAGAGACCCAGTACTTC.

This clonotype was detected a few times. The rearrangement links TRBV20-1 to TRBJ1-1, with 9 bases that match TRBD1. V dropped 6 bases and J dropped 2; count of bases not matched to a gene: 7. CDR3 length: 14 amino acids. Germline assignment: CDR1 DFQATT and CDR2 SNEGSKA (reference sequence). CDR3 protein: CSATSGQGNTEAFF. The CDR3 DNA reads as TGCAGTGCAACCTCGGGACAGGGAAACACTGAAGCTTTCTTT.

This clonotype was recorded a few times. This chain links TRBV29-1 with TRBJ2-1; possibly TRBD1 for D (5 bases). The CDR3 loop spans 13 amino acids. V was shortened by 3 bases and J by 8 bases, with 14 bases between the two germline ends. Germline V gene sequence: CDR1 SQVTM, CDR2 ANQGSEA. CDR3 nucleotides: TGCAGCGTTGACAGGGAAGTGGGCGATGAGCAGTTCTTC. Encoded protein: CSVDREVGDEQFF.

CDR3: CASSVTGGKGEQFF. CDR3 nucleotides: TGTGCCAGCAGTGTTACAGGCGGAAAAGGAGAGCAGTTCTTC. The genes are TRBV5-4 and TRBJ2-1; D perhaps matches TRBD1 (5 bases). Germline V gives CDR1 SGHNT, CDR2 YYREEE (reference sequence). V lost 5 bases, J lost 10 bases, and 19 bases lay in between. CDR3 size: 14 residues. The full variable domain, with the rest looked up from reference TRBV5-4 and TRBJ2-1, is ETGVTQSPTHLIKTRGQQVTLRCSSQSGHNTVSWYQQALGQGPQFIFQYYREEENGRGNFPPRFSGLQFPNYSSELNVNALELDDSALYLCASSVTGGKGEQFFGPGTRLTVL.

This clonotype was counted a few times. The chain joins TRBV5-1 to TRBJ1-4; D might be TRBD1 (5 bases). CDR1 and CDR2 (germline): SGHRS, YFSETQ. With 0 bases removed from V and 6 bases from J, the gap between germline ends came to 12 bases. The CDR3 runs to 15 residues. CDR3: CASSLDGTDDEKLFF. The CDR3 DNA is TGCGCCAGCAGCTTGGACGGGACGGACGATGAAAAACTGTTTTTT.

The V call is TRBV11-2, the J call TRBJ2-3; 10 bases are shared with TRBD2. V dropped 2 bases and J dropped 6; count of bases not matched to a gene: 8. The CDR3 runs 16 residues. CDR1 and CDR2 from the germline V gene are SGHAT and FQNNGV. CDR3 amino acids: CASSLIVAGGEDTQYF. In DNA, the CDR3 is TGTGCCAGCAGCTTAATAGTAGCGGGAGGAGAGGATACGCAGTATTTT.

In its sample, this clonotype was seen a few times. The V and J genes are TRBV5-1 and TRBJ1-3; tentatively, D is TRBD1 (6 bases). The CDR3 totals 15 residues. In germline, CDR1 is SGHRS, CDR2 YFSETQ. V shed 4 bases and J shed 0 bases, with 11 bases lying between them. DNA for the CDR3: TGCGCCAGCAGCCCAGGGACAAGCTCTGGAAACACCATATATTTT. It specifies CASSPGTSSGNTIYF.

The V and J genes are TRBV5-1 and TRBJ2-1; the D is unclear. Germline values: CDR1 SGHRS, CDR2 YFSETQ. Trimming pared 0 bases from V and 5 bases from J, leaving 6 bases between. The length of the CDR3 is 13 residues. The CDR3 DNA reads TGCGCCAGCAGCTTGGCGGTTGACAATGAGCAGTTCTTC. Its translation is CASSLAVDNEQFF.